By share, the clone carrying this T cell receptor beta chain ranks as medium-sized. The target antigen is unknown. The CDR3 consists of 14 residues. Trimming pared 2 bases from V and 8 bases from J, leaving 12 bases between. Germline lookup yields CDR1 MNHNS and CDR2 SASEGT. At roughly 600 ng per sample, bulk tumor genomic DNA provided the template. Several spatially distant biopsies were obtained per primary tumor intraoperatively. Their non-small cell lung cancer was newly diagnosed and untreated, and the patients underwent curative surgery. This sample was taken from a study of immune heterogeneity within non-small cell lung tumors. Whole-study results and caveats: Clonotypes of T-cell receptor beta found at high frequency were largely distinct between individual patients.

Multiplex PCR with 32 V and 13 J primers amplified TCR beta CDR3. TCRdb used MiXCR to reprocess the multiplex PCR reads, holding one entry per CDR3 protein. Among a few thousand distinct CDR3 sequences listed, roughly 21% were seen once. The chain combines TRBV6-1 with TRBJ2-2; the D gene is possibly TRBD2 (5 bases). This TCR derives from a man between 65 and 85 years old with non-small cell lung cancer. The sequencing sample was made of lung tumor tissue. The CDR3, as DNA: TGTGCCAGCAGTGAAAGGGCAGCGGCTGGGGAGCTGTTTTTT. It codes for CASSERAAAGELFF.